This is a list of T cell receptor beta chains from one sample in a study of cytomegalovirus exposure and HLA in healthy donors. The table came from immunoSEQ multiplex PCR; TCRdb's copy has only in-frame clones and leaves some out. The sample carries 170,000 or so clones, about 80% recorded once. The sequencing input was PBMCs. The receptors shown here come from a man aged 30-40 years in good health and CMV-seropositive. CDR3s include the opening cysteine and the closing phenylalanine or tryptophan.

>TRBJ2-2|TRBV4-2
CASSQDRTGSRLFF
>TRBJ2-1|TRBV25-1
CASSPERGYNEQFF
>TRBJ2-6|TRBV5-1
CASSPNIQGPGANVLTF
>TRBJ1-2|TRBV9
CASSPGQGPRYGYTF
>TRBJ2-5|TRBV4-3
CASSQDLGGAQETQYF
>TRBJ2-6|TRBV2
CASTQEGAGANVLTF
>TRBJ2-1|TRBV5-1
CASSSRQGEDNEQFF
>TRBJ2-5|TRBV29-1
CSVSSRRDRGRVQYF
>TRBJ2-1|TRBV7-9
CASRFTGLPTSFNEQFF
>TRBJ2-7|TRBV6-6
CASSSVGGAYEQYF
>TRBJ2-7|TRBV5-4
CASSSGGLAGGPNYEQYF
>TRBJ2-1|TRBV27
CASTKLASYNEQFF
>TRBJ2-3|TRBV7-9
CASSTGQTGTDTQYF
>TRBJ2-5|TRBV5-1
CATHRANRVRETQYF
>TRBJ2-2|TRBV10-2
CASSERGTENTGELFF
>TRBJ2-4|TRBV27
CASSHRLWTGRTKNIQYF
>-|TRBV5-1
CASSSGSRAGVYEQYF
>TRBJ2-5|TRBV28
CASSSGTGLETQYF
>TRBJ1-1|TRBV6-1
CASSGASGGTEAFF
>TRBJ2-1|TRBV6-6
CASYSGRGAYNEQFF
>TRBJ2-5|TRBV6-1
CASSPGAGVQETQYF
>TRBJ2-7|TRBV27
CASRPPQGGIEQYF
>TRBJ1-6|TRBV6-5
CASSRDSYNSPLHF
>TRBJ1-5|TRBV19
CASSMLGGLEDQPQHF
>TRBJ2-1|TRBV6-5
CASRRQGSYNEQFF
>TRBJ2-7|TRBV2
CASSEGSGKYEQYF
>TRBJ1-2|TRBV28
CASSSYRESNYGYTF
>TRBJ1-5|TRBV11-1
CASSPPEDRPNEDPQHF
>TRBJ2-5|TRBV11-2
CASSENPGLSQETQYF
>TRBJ2-5|TRBV7-2
CASSLLSGGEETQYF
>TRBJ1-2|TRBV27
CASSLAGTGVNYGYTF
>TRBJ2-7|TRBV9
CASSVAGEQYF
>TRBJ1-2|TRBV5-6
CASSLGQLYGYTF
>TRBJ2-1|TRBV30
CAWSVLGTSGNEQFF
>TRBJ2-7|TRBV2
CASSRWQYEQYF
>TRBJ2-1|TRBV1
CTSSSGGSGIPPSSYNEQFF
>TRBJ2-1|TRBV7-9
CASSFGGGWENEQFF
>TRBJ2-3|TRBV4-1
CASTPRSGRAQDTDTQYF
>TRBJ2-1|TRBV14
CASSQDWEYGNEQFF
>TRBJ2-1|TRBV6-5
CASSYSSGGPNEQFF
>TRBJ2-7|TRBV7-9
CASSPGGFGEQYF
>TRBJ1-2|TRBV2
CASSEGLIVVAGYTF
>TRBJ2-3|TRBV5-1
CASSLVAGGTTITDTQYF
>TRBJ2-7|TRBV29-1
CSVCLTEQGYEQYF
>TRBJ2-2|TRBV2
CASSSGTGVTGELFF
>TRBJ1-4|TRBV4-3
CASSQDITTNEKLFF
>TRBJ1-2|TRBV19
CASSIDHRGTYGYTF
>TRBJ1-2|TRBV11-1
CASSPPGGYTF
>TRBJ2-3|TRBV19
CASSNGQAMGDTQYF